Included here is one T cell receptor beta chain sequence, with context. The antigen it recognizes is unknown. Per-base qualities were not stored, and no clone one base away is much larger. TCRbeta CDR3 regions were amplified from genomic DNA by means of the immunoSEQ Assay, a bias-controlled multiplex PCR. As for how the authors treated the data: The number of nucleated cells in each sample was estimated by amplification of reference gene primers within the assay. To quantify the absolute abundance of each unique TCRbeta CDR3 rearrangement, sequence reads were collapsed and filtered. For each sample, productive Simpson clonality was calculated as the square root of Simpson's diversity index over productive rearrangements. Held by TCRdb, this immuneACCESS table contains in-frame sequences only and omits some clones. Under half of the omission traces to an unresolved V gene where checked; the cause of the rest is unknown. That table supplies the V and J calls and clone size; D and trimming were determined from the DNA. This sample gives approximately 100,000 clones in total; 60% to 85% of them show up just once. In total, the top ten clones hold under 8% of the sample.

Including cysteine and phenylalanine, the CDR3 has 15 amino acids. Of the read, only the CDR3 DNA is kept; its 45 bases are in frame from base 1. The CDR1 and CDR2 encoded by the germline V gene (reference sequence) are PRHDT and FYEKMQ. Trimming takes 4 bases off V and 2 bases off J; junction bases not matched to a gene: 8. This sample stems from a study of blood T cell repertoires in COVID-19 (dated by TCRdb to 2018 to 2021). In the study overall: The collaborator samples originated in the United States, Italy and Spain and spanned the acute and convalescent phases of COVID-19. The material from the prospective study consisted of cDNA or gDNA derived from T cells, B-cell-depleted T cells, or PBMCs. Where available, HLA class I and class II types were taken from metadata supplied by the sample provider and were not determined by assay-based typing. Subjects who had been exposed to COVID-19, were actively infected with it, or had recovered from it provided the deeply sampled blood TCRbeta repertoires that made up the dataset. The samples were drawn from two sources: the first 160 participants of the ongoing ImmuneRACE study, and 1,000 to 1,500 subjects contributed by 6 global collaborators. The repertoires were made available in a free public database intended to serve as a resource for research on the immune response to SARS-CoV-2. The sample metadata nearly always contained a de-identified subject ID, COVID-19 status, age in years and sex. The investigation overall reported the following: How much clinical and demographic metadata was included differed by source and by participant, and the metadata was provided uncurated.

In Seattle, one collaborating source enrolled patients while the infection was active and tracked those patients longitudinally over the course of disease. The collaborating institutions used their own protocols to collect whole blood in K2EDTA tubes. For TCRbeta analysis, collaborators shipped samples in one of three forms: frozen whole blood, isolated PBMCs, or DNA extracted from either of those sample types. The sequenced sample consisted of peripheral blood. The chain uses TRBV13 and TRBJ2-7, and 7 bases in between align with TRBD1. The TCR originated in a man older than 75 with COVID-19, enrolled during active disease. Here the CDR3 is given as CASSSPGTEPYEQYF. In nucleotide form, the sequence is TGTGCCAGCAGCTCTCCCGGGACAGAGCCCTACGAGCAGTACTTC.